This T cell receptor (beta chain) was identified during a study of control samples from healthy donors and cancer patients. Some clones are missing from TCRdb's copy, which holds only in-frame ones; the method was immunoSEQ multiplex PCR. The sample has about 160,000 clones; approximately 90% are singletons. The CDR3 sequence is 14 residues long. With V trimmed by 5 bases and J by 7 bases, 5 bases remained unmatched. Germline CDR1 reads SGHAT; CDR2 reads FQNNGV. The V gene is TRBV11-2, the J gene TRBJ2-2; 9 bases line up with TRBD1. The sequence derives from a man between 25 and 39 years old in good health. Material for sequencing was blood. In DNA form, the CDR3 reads TGTGCCAGCAGCAAGGGACAGGGCGGCGGGGAGCTGTTTTTT. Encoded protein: CASSKGQGGGELFF.